Detailed here is one TCR beta chain. The sample belongs to a study of technical replicates of blood from a few donors. Generated by immunoSEQ multiplex PCR, the TCRdb table keeps only in-frame clones and is missing some. The sample carries around 68,000 clones, 91% recorded once. Germline CDR1 and CDR2: SEHNR and FQNEAQ (reference sequence). V gave up 7 bases and J gave up 1 base; unmatched junction bases: 9. The CDR3 consists of 15 residues. The clonotype originates from a human donor in good health. Some clones in this sample may be carry-over from other donors' samples. Sequences were obtained from T cells isolated from PBMCs. This chain uses TRBV7-9 with TRBJ1-1; 7 bases map to TRBD1. The CDR3 DNA sequence: TGTGCCAGCATCCAAACAAGGACAGGGAACACTGAAGCTTTCTTT. Encoded protein: CASIQTRTGNTEAFF.